The 31 T cell receptor beta chains below were found in one sample sequenced in a study of T cells after yellow fever vaccination (dated by TCRdb to between 2019 and 2020). The sample's treatment or condition label, in plain terms: live attenuated yellow fever vaccine strain. Library generation was performed with 5' RACE. Sequencing took place on an Illumina HiSeq 2500. Using fastp at Q25 and MiXCR, TCRdb reprocessed the public reads and kept productive beta chains. Records with the same CDR3 protein are collapsed into one entry carrying the most frequent genes and DNA. For this sample there are some 70,000 distinct CDR3 sequences; approximately 7% appear just once. More than 35% of the sample lies in the top ten. Sequenced material: CD8+ T cells sorted from PBMCs, taken roughly 45 days after the first yellow fever vaccination. The receptor set was obtained from a man younger than 30 who received the YFV17D yellow fever vaccine.

This clonotype has ten or more counts. This rearrangement joins TRBV7-3 to TRBJ2-3, with unresolved D. Between the trimmed V and J ends, which lost 3 bases and 2 bases, there was a span of 9 bases. This CDR3 comprises 14 residues. Looked up from germline, CDR1 is SGHTA and CDR2 is FQGTGA. The CDR3 nucleotides read TGTGCCAGCAGCTTCTCGGTATTCACAGATACGCAGTATTTT. The encoded protein is CASSFSVFTDTQYF.

The sample holds many counts of this clonotype. The chain joins TRBV6-2 or TRBV6-3 to TRBJ2-7; 12 bases line up with TRBD1. Trimming cost V 9 bases and J 4 bases; bases outside gene matches: 10. The CDR3 spans 15 residues. From germline, CDR1 is MNHEY and CDR2 SVGEGT. This CDR3 reads CASSGQGADEYEQYV. The CDR3 DNA sequence: TGTGCCAGTTCGGGACAGGGGGCAGATGAGTACGAGCAGTACGTC.

This chain uses TRBV9 with TRBJ1-2; TRBD1 aligns across 8 bases. Germline trimming cut 3 bases from V and 7 bases from J; bases unmatched to any gene: 8. The CDR3 runs to 14 residues. Germline CDR1 and CDR2: SGDLS and YYNGEE. In nucleotides, the CDR3 is TGTGCCAGCAGCGCAAGGACAGGGAGTTTTGGCTACACCTTC. Its translation: CASSARTGSFGYTF.

The chain combines TRBV12-3 or TRBV12-4 with TRBJ2-7; 9 bases are shared with TRBD1. V dropped 5 bases and J dropped 6; count of bases not matched to a gene: 5. This CDR3 spans 13 amino acids. CDR3 sequence (DNA): TGTGCCAGCAGTCCCGGGACAGGGCTCGAGCAGTACTTC. This translates into CASSPGTGLEQYF.

This clonotype has just a few counts. V gene TRBV7-9 combines with J gene TRBJ2-7; D gene ambiguous. V was pared by 3 bases and J by 3 bases, with 6 bases between. The germline gives CDR1 SEHNR, CDR2 FQNEAQ (reference sequence). The CDR3 covers 12 residues. The CDR3 loop is CASSLKDYEQYF. For the CDR3, the DNA is TGTGCCAGCAGCTTGAAAGACTACGAGCAGTACTTC.

V and J are TRBV7-7 and TRBJ2-3; TRBD2 agrees at 8 bases. CDR1 and CDR2 from the germline V gene are SSHAT and FNYEAQ (reference sequence). Trimming took 2 bases from V and 5 from J; bases not matched to a gene: 6. The CDR3 spans 15 residues. This chain's CDR3 is CASSLSATSGDTQYF. The CDR3 DNA reads TGTGCCAGCAGCTTAAGTGCCACTAGCGGAGATACGCAGTATTTT. The full variable domain, completed using reference TRBV7-7 and TRBJ2-3, is GAGVSQSPRYKVTKRGQDVTLRCDPISSHATLYWYQQALGQGPEFLTYFNYEAQPDKSGLPSDRFSAERPEGSISTLTIQRTEQRDSAMYRCASSLSATSGDTQYFGPGTRLTVL.

V gene TRBV27 combines with J gene TRBJ1-1, with D hard to call. This CDR3 is 15 amino acids long. Trimming removed 5 bases at V and 7 bases at J, with 20 bases between. Germline CDR1 and CDR2: MNHEY and SMNVEV (reference sequence). DNA of the CDR3: TGTGCCAGCAGTCCCTCCGTACGACGCCGGGGTGAAGCTTTCTTT. This codes for CASSPSVRRRGEAFF.

At least ten counts were recorded for this clonotype. The V gene is TRBV29-1, the J gene TRBJ2-4; D remains unclear. Germline-derived CDR1 and CDR2 are SQVTM and ANQGSEA. Trimming took off 0 bases at V and 15 bases at J, with 24 bases between the two ends. The CDR3 runs 15 residues. The CDR3 bases are TGCAGCGTTGAAGATAGTGGTTGGTTTTTCGACGTTCTGTACTTC. This gives the protein CSVEDSGWFFDVLYF. Supplemented by reference TRBV29-1 and TRBJ2-4, the full variable domain reads SAVISQKPSRDICQRGTSLTIQCQVDSQVTMMFWYRQQPGQSLTLIATANQGSEATYESGFVIDKFPISRPNLTFSTLTVSNMSPEDSSIYLCSVEDSGWFFDVLYFGAGTRLSVL.

In its sample, this clonotype was seen many times. This chain uses TRBV12-3 or TRBV12-4 with TRBJ2-3; D is uncertain. V was shortened by 4 bases and J by 2 bases, with 13 bases between the two germline ends. The CDR3 contains 15 residues. In nucleotides, the CDR3 is TGTGCCAGCAGTTCCGTAGTCCCTCCCACAGATACGCAGTATTTT. Its protein product is CASSSVVPPTDTQYF.

This clonotype was seen many times. The J gene is TRBJ1-4, the V gene TRBV27, with 10 positions matching TRBD1. Looked up from germline, CDR1 is MNHEY and CDR2 is SMNVEV (reference sequence). V was clipped by 3 bases and J by 13 bases; unmatched bases: 11. The CDR3 extends over 15 amino acids. The CDR3 sequence: CASSFSGQGKGVLFF. The CDR3, as DNA: TGTGCCAGCAGTTTTTCGGGACAGGGGAAAGGGGTACTGTTTTTT.

The CDR3 sequence is CASSPQGAYYGYTF. The CDR3 DNA reads TGTGCCAGCAGCCCACAGGGGGCTTACTATGGCTACACCTTC. This rearrangement joins TRBV12-3 or TRBV12-4 to TRBJ1-2, with 9 bases matching TRBD1. The V and J ends lost 6 bases and 3 bases, in that order; junction bases with no gene match: 5. CDR3 length equals 14 residues.

This clonotype was seen repeatedly, ten times or more. The V gene is TRBV10-2, the J gene TRBJ2-7, with TRBD1 identical over 10 bases. The V gene's germline CDR1 is WSHSY and CDR2 SAAADI. The CDR3 has 14 residues. V shed 5 bases and J 0 bases; nucleotides not matched to a gene: 1. The CDR3 nucleotides read TGCGCCAGCAGTTGGACAGGGGGCTCCTACGAGCAGTACTTC. Its translation: CASSWTGGSYEQYF.

This clonotype was counted many times. The gene calls are TRBV20-1 and TRBJ2-1; TRBD2 matches at 13 bases. The V gene's germline CDR1 is DFQATT and CDR2 SNEGSKA (reference sequence). The CDR3 consists of 14 residues. Trimming took 5 bases from V and 6 from J; bases not matched to a gene: 4. The CDR3 reads CSAELAGGINEQFF. CDR3 nucleotides: TGCAGTGCTGAACTAGCGGGGGGGATCAATGAGCAGTTCTTC.

This clonotype was observed at least ten times. This chain joins TRBV6-2 or TRBV6-3 and TRBJ2-7; D gene unclear. Germline lookup yields CDR1 MNHEY and CDR2 SVGEGT. CDR3 length: 13 residues. The V end lost 0 bases, the J end lost 4 bases, and 7 bases lay between the germline ends. The CDR3 region is CASSYSRGYEQYF. CDR3 DNA: TGTGCCAGCAGTTACTCGCGCGGTTACGAGCAGTACTTC.

Of note for this clonotype: This may stem from a read error, because a much larger clone lies one nucleotide away. The gene calls are TRBV7-6 and TRBJ2-1, with 8 bases that match TRBD2. The CDR3 sequence is 14 residues long. The trim removed 3 bases at V and 8 bases at J, leaving 6 bases unmatched. Germline CDR1 and CDR2: SGHVS and FNYEAQ. This CDR3 reads CASSFRLACHEQFF. DNA for the CDR3: TGTGCCAGCAGCTTCCGACTAGCGTGCCATGAGCAGTTCTTC.

The chain uses TRBV7-6 and TRBJ1-1; the D is unclear. Looked up from germline, CDR1 is SGHVS and CDR2 is FNYEAQ. CDR3 length: 14 amino acids. Trimming removed 2 bases at V and 0 bases at J, with 7 bases between. CDR3 region: CASSLLAVNTEAFF. The CDR3 coding sequence is TGTGCCAGCAGCTTACTAGCAGTGAACACTGAAGCTTTCTTT.

Many counts were recorded for this clonotype. The chain uses TRBV6-2 or TRBV6-3 and TRBJ2-1, with D possibly being TRBD2 (7 bases). CDR1 and CDR2 (germline): MNHEY, SVGEGT. CDR3 length equals 17 residues. Trimming cost V 8 bases and J 4 bases, with 24 bases left between them. CDR3 DNA: TGTGCCAGCGGGGGGGCAACAGGAGAAAGAAGATACAATGAGCAGTTCTTC. Translated: CASGGATGERRYNEQFF.

CDR3 in amino acids: CASSDGGGNSPLHF. CDR3 nucleotide sequence: TGTGCCAGCAGTGATGGGGGGGGTAATTCACCCCTCCACTTT. The chain couples TRBV6-4 to TRBJ1-6, with D tentatively TRBD1 (5 bases). The CDR3 has 14 amino acids. V gave up 3 bases and J gave up 6 bases, with 9 bases separating them. Germline V gene data show CDR1 as MRHNA and CDR2 as SNTAGT.

This clonotype was recorded at least ten times. This chain's CDR3 is CASRPASYNEQFF. In nucleotides, the CDR3 is TGTGCCAGCAGACCCGCGTCCTACAATGAGCAGTTCTTC. The chain employs TRBV5-4 and TRBJ2-1; D uncertain. CDR3 length: 13 amino acids. The germline CDR1 and CDR2 sequences are SGHNT and YYREEE (reference sequence). Between the trimmed V and J ends, which lost 5 bases and 1 base, there was a span of 7 bases.

This clonotype was seen ten or more times. The chain couples TRBV12-3 or TRBV12-4 to TRBJ2-3; 8 nucleotides line up with TRBD1. The CDR3 covers 14 residues. V was clipped by 6 bases and J by 4 bases; unmatched bases: 6. CDR3 coding DNA: TGTGCCAGCAGCATGGACAGGGTAGCAGATACGCAGTATTTT. Protein: CASSMDRVADTQYF.

This clonotype was picked up many times. V gene TRBV28 combines with J gene TRBJ2-7; D is unclear. V gave up 5 bases and J gave up 3 bases, with 17 bases separating them. CDR1 is MDHEN, CDR2 SYDVKM, per germline. The CDR3 extends over 15 amino acids. The CDR3 loop reads CASSPQITILYEQYF. The DNA of the CDR3 is TGTGCCAGCAGTCCGCAGATAACTATCCTCTACGAGCAGTACTTC. The variable domain in full, completed from reference TRBV28 and TRBJ2-7, reads DVKVTQSSRYLVKRTGEKVFLECVQDMDHENMFWYRQDPGLGLRLIYFSYDVKMKEKGDIPEGYSVSREKKERFSLILESASTNQTSMYLCASSPQITILYEQYFGPGTRLTVT.

This clonotype occurred many times. The chain joins TRBV29-1 to TRBJ2-4; TRBD2 might be the D (6 bases). V dropped 5 bases and J dropped 3 bases, with 14 bases sitting between them. This CDR3 contains 14 residues. The V gene's germline CDR1 is SQVTM and CDR2 ANQGSEA. CDR3: CSVSGREDKNIQYF. DNA of the CDR3: TGCAGCGTTTCCGGGAGAGAGGACAAAAACATTCAGTACTTC.

This clonotype was seen ten or more times. V is TRBV5-1 and J is TRBJ2-3; 11 nucleotides line up with TRBD2. The CDR3 spans 15 residues. Per germline, CDR1 SGHRS and CDR2 YFSETQ. V trimming: 4 bases; J trimming: 3 bases; junction bases outside the gene matches: 4. In nucleotides, the CDR3 is TGCGCCAGCAGCGGACTAGCGGGCCTGACAGATACGCAGTATTTT. It translates to CASSGLAGLTDTQYF.

This clonotype was detected a few times. The chain joins TRBV7-2 to TRBJ2-5; TRBD1 matches at 10 bases. V lost 4 bases to trimming and J lost 3 bases; unmatched junction nucleotides: 5. Germline CDR1 and CDR2: SGHTA and FQGNSA. This CDR3 region has 15 residues. The CDR3 region is CASSSLGTGEETQYF. CDR3 coding DNA: TGTGCCAGCAGCTCTCTCGGGACAGGGGAAGAGACCCAGTACTTC. Variable domain in full (rest from reference TRBV7-2 and TRBJ2-5): GAGVSQSPSNKVTEKGKDVELRCDPISGHTALYWYRQSLGQGLEFLIYFQGNSAPDKSGLPSDRFSAERTGGSVSTLTIQRTQQEDSAVYLCASSSLGTGEETQYFGPGTRLLVL.

The V and J genes are TRBV4-3 and TRBJ2-1, with D possibly being TRBD1 (6 bases). Trimming cost V 4 bases and J 9 bases, with 13 bases left between them. This CDR3 is 13 amino acids long. Germline V lookup: CDR1 LGHNA, CDR2 YSLEER. CDR3 protein: CASSPSRGAEQFF. The DNA for the CDR3 is TGCGCCAGCAGCCCATCCAGGGGAGCTGAGCAGTTCTTC.

This clonotype was observed many times. The CDR3 DNA sequence: TGCAGTGCTTCTTTGGACGAGCAGTACTTC. Its translation: CSASLDEQYF. V is TRBV20-1 and J is TRBJ2-7; D is ambiguous. The CDR3 loop spans 10 amino acids. The V gene's germline CDR1 is DFQATT and CDR2 SNEGSKA (reference sequence). Between the trimmed V and J ends, which lost 5 bases and 5 bases, there was a span of 7 bases.

This clonotype was observed at least ten times. This sequence joins TRBV7-6 and TRBJ2-5; tentatively, D is TRBD1 (5 bases). The germline V and J ends were trimmed by 5 bases and 2 bases, with 12 bases remaining between them. CDR1 and CDR2 (germline): SGHVS, FNYEAQ. The CDR3 is 14 residues long. Here the CDR3 DNA reads TGTGCCAGCAGCCGTAGGGGTCCGCAAGAGACCCAGTACTTC. Translation gives CASSRRGPQETQYF.

This clonotype showed up just a few times. V is TRBV7-3 and J is TRBJ2-7; D not certain. This CDR3 has 10 residues. Germline V gene lookup returns CDR1 SGHTA and CDR2 FQGTGA. V was shortened by 6 bases and J by 7 bases, with 7 bases between the two germline ends. Written as DNA, the CDR3 is TGTGCCAGCAGAGCCTGGGAGCAGTACGTC. It codes for CASRAWEQYV.

This clonotype was observed many times. The rearrangement uses TRBV6-5 and TRBJ2-1; a weak D match, TRBD2 (6 bases). The CDR3 sequence is 11 residues long. The V and J ends lost 6 bases and 7 bases respectively, with 7 bases between them. Germline values: CDR1 MNHEY, CDR2 SVGAGI. The CDR3 sequence: CASRAGNEQFF. DNA of the CDR3: TGTGCCAGCAGGGCGGGGAATGAGCAGTTCTTC.

The rearrangement joins TRBV24-1 to TRBJ2-1; 11 nucleotides align to TRBD2. The CDR3 length is 16 residues. With 4 bases clipped from V and 7 bases from J, the junction kept 8 bases outside the gene matches. Germline V gives CDR1 KGHDR, CDR2 SFDVKD. The CDR3 coding sequence is TGTGCCACCAGTGACCCTTCTAGCGGGGGGCGGAATGAGCAGTTCTTC. This translates into CATSDPSSGGRNEQFF.

This clonotype has at least ten counts. The chain has TRBV15 and TRBJ1-1; no clear D. The germline V gene has CDR1 LNHNV and CDR2 YYDKDF (reference sequence). The V end was cut by 1 base, the J end by 6 bases, with 12 bases between. The CDR3 is 14 amino acids. This chain's CDR3 is CATSRGIGRPEAFF. CDR3 in DNA: TGTGCCACCAGCAGAGGCATTGGGAGGCCTGAAGCTTTCTTT.